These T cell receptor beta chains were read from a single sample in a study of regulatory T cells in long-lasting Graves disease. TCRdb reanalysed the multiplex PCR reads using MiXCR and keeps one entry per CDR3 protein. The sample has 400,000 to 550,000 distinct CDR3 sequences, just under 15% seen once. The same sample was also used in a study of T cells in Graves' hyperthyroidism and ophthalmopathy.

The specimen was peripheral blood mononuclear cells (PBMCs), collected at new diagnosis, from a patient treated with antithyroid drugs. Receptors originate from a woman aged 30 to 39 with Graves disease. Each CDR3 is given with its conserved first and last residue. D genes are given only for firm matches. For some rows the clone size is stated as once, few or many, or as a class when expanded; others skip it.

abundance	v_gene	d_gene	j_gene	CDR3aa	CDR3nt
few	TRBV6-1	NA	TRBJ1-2	CASRGVQSAGYGYTF	TGTGCCAGCAGAGGTGTACAGTCGGCGGGCTATGGCTACACCTTC
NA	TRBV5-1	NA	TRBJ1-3	CASSLEGNGNTIYF	TGCGCCAGCAGCTTGGAAGGGAATGGAAACACCATATATTTT
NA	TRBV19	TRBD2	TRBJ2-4	CASSMSPLAGSKNIQYF	TGTGCCAGTAGTATGTCCCCTCTAGCGGGATCAAAAAACATTCAGTACTTC
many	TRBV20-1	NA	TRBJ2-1	CSASPQTGHSSYNEQFF	TGCAGTGCTAGCCCCCAGACAGGCCACAGCTCCTACAATGAGCAGTTCTTC
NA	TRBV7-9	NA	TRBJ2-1	CASSLPDFTYNEQFF	TGTGCCAGCAGCTTACCCGACTTTACCTACAATGAGCAGTTCTTC
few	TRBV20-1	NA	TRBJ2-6	CSAIWAPGANVLTF	TGCAGTGCTATTTGGGCGCCCGGGGCCAACGTCCTGACTTTC
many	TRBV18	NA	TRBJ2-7	CASSPQLSQGTYEQYF	TGTGCCAGCTCACCACAGCTTTCACAAGGCACCTACGAGCAGTACTTC
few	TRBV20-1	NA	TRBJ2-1	CSAGFLTDNEQFF	TGCAGTGCCGGATTCCTAACAGACAATGAGCAGTTCTTC
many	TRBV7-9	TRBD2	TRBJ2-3	CASSPLAGDGIDTQYF	TGTGCCAGCAGCCCGCTAGCGGGAGATGGGATAGATACGCAGTATTTT
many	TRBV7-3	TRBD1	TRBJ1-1	CASSVQGRETEAFF	TGTGCCAGCAGCGTACAGGGGAGAGAAACTGAAGCTTTCTTT
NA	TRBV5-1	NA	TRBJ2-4	CASSREGPRDIQYF	TGCGCCAGCAGCCGCGAAGGTCCAAGAGACATTCAGTACTTC
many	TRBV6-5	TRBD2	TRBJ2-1	CASSYSGLAGDSDEQFF	TGTGCCAGCAGTTACTCGGGACTAGCGGGAGATTCGGATGAGCAGTTCTTC
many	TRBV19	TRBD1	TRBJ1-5	CASSIRDRGPNQPQHF	TGTGCCAGTAGTATACGGGACAGGGGGCCCAATCAGCCCCAGCATTTT
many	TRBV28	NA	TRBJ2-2	CASILRTGANTGELFF	TGTGCCAGCATTCTACGGACTGGCGCGAACACCGGGGAGCTGTTTTTT
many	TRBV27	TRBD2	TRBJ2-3	CASSFTLGLAVSDTQYF	TGTGCCAGCAGTTTTACCCTAGGACTAGCGGTGTCAGATACGCAGTATTTT
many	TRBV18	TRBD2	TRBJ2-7	CASSTTSGRAYEQYF	TGTGCCAGCTCAACGACTAGCGGGAGGGCCTACGAGCAGTACTTC
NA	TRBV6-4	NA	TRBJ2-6	CASQSKGSGANVLTF	TGTGCCAGCCAGTCTAAGGGGTCAGGGGCCAACGTCCTGACTTTC
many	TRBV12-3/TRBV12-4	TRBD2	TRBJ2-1	CASSFNLAGREQFF	TGTGCCAGCAGTTTCAACTTGGCCGGGAGGGAGCAGTTCTTC
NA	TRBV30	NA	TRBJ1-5	CAWRGAINQPQHF	TGTGCCTGGAGAGGGGCCATCAATCAGCCCCAGCATTTT
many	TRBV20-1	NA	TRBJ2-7	CSASIPRGASYEQYF	TGCAGTGCTAGCATCCCCCGGGGGGCTTCCTACGAGCAGTACTTC
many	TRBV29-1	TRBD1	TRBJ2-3	CSVPRGNTQYF	TGCAGCGTTCCCAGGGGGAATACGCAGTATTTT
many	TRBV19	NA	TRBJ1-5	CASRGGSSNQPQHF	TGTGCCAGTAGAGGAGGGAGTAGCAATCAGCCCCAGCATTTT
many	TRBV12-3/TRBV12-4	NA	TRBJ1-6	CASSLPRVSGFGNSPLHF	TGTGCCAGCAGTTTACCCAGGGTCTCGGGATTTGGTAATTCACCCCTCCACTTT
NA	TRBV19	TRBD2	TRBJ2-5	CASSIGGRGETQYF	TGTGCCAGTAGTATTGGCGGGAGAGGCGAGACCCAGTACTTC